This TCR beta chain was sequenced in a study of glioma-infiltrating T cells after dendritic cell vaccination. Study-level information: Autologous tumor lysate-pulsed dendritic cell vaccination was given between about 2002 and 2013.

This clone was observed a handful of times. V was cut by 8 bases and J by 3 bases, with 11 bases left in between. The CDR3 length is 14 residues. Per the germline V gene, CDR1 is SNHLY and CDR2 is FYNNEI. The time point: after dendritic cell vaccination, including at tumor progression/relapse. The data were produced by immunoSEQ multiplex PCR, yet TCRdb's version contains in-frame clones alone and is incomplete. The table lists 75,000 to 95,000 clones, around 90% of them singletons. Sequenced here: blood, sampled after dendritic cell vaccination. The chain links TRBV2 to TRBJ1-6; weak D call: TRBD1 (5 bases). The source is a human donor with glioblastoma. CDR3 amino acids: CASSVGLYNSPLHF. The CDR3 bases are TGTGCCAGCTCAGTGGGGCTCTATAATTCACCCCTCCACTTT.